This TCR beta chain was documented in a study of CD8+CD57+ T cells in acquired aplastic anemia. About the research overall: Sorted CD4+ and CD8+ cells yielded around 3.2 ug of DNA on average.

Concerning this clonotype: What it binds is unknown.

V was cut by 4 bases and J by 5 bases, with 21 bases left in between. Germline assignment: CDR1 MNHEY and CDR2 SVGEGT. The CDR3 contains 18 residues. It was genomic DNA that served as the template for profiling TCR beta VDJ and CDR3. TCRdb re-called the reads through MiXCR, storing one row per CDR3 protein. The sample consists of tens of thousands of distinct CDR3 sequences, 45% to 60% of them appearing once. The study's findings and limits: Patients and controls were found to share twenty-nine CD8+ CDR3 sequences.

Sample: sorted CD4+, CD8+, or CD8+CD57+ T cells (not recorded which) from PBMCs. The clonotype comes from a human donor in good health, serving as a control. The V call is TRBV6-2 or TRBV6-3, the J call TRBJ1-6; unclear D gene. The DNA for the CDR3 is TGTGCCAGCAGTTCGGTTCGAAGATCGGGTTTCCATAATTCACCCCTCCACTTT. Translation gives CASSSVRRSGFHNSPLHF.